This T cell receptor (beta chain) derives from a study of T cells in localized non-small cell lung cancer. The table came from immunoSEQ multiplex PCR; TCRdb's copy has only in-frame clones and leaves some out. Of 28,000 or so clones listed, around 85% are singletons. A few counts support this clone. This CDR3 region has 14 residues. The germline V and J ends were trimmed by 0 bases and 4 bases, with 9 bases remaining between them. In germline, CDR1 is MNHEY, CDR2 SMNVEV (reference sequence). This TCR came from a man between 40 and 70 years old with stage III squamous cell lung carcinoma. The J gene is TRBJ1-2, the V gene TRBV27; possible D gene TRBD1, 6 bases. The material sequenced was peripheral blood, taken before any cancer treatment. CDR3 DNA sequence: TGTGCCAGCAGTTTATCCGGGGGGCCCTATGGCTACACCTTC. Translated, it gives CASSLSGGPYGYTF.